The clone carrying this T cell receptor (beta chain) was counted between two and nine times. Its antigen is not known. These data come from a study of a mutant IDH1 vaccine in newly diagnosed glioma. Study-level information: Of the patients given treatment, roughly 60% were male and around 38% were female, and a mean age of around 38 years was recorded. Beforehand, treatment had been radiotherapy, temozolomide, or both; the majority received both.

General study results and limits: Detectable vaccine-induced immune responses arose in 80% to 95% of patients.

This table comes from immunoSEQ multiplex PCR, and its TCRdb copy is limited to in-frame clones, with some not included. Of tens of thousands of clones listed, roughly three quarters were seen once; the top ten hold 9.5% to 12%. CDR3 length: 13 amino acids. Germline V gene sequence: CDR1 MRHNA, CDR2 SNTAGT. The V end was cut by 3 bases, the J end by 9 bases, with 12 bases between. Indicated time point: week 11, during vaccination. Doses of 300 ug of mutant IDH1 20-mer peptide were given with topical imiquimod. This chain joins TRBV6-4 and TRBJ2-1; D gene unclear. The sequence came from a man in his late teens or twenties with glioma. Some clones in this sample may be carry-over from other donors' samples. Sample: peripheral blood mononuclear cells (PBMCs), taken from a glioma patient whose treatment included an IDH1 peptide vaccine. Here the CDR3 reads CASSERTAGEQFF. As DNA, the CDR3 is TGTGCCAGCAGTGAGAGGACCGCCGGTGAGCAGTTCTTC.